Following are 2 T cell receptor beta chains from one sample sequenced in a study of shared clonotypes between healthy human individuals. Naive CD8 cells were CD45RO-negative, positively selected for CCR7, excluding terminally differentiated effector memory CD45RA+ cells. The table came from immunoSEQ multiplex PCR; TCRdb's copy has only in-frame clones and leaves some out. This sample yields approximately 740,000 clones, of which over 90% are seen a single time; around 24% belongs to the top ten. Sequenced sample: naive CD8+ T cells sorted from blood. These receptors were taken from a man between 25 and 39 years old in good health.

The genes are TRBV27 and TRBJ2-7; D gene uncertain. Germline lookup yields CDR1 MNHEY and CDR2 SMNVEV (reference sequence). The ends were cut back, 6 bases at V and 2 bases at J, with 11 bases in the middle. The CDR3 is 13 amino acids. The CDR3 DNA follows: TGTGCCAGCAGCCACAGACCCCCCTACGAGCAGTACTTC. Amino acids: CASSHRPPYEQYF.

The rearrangement links TRBV13 to TRBJ1-6; the D gene is possibly TRBD1 (5 bases). The CDR3 sequence is 12 residues long. Deletions cut 7 bases from V and 7 bases from J, with 8 bases between. Looked up from germline, CDR1 is PRHDT and CDR2 is FYEKMQ (reference sequence). CDR3 nucleotide sequence: TGTGCCAGCACGGACAACAATTCACCCCTCCACTTT. Protein sequence: CASTDNNSPLHF.